Below, one TCR beta chain is given with its context. The data were obtained in a study of T cells expressing NK-cell markers. TCRdb re-called the 5' RACE reads and gives one entry per CDR3 protein, without DNA. Its table lists about 150,000 distinct CDR3 sequences. From germline, CDR1 is SGHKS and CDR2 YYEKEE (reference sequence). The CDR3 is 17 residues long. The sample was blood T cells: a sorted CD56 or NKG2C T cell subset, CD4+ or CD8+ T cells, or bulk PBMC T cells (not recorded which). V gene TRBV5-5 combines with J gene TRBJ2-3; TCRdb's D call of TRBD1 is untestable without DNA. The origin of this receptor is a woman in her 50s in good health. CDR3 loop: CASSLGDSYISTDTQYF. Drawing the rest from reference TRBV5-5 and TRBJ2-3, the complete variable domain is DAGVTQSPTHLIKTRGQQVTLRCSPISGHKSVSWYQQVLGQGPQFIFQYYEKEERGRGNFPDRFSARQFPNYSSELNVNALLLGDSALYLCASSLGDSYISTDTQYFGPGTRLTVL.